Included here is one T cell receptor (beta chain) sequence, with context. Produced via immunoSEQ multiplex PCR; TCRdb's table is partial and in-frame only. The sample carries 20,000 to 30,000 clones, about 76% recorded once. Between the trimmed V and J ends, which lost 3 bases and 2 bases, there was a span of 11 bases. There are 15 residues in the CDR3. The germline V gene encodes CDR1 WNHNN and CDR2 SYGVQD (reference sequence). Every patient experienced relapse after autologous stem cell transplantation, and brentuximab vedotin exposure varied. The data were obtained in a study of PD-1 blockade in classical Hodgkin lymphoma.

This receptor was taken from a human donor with classical Hodgkin lymphoma. The chain carries TRBV10-1 and TRBJ2-1; D uncertain. The material was peripheral blood mononuclear cells (PBMCs), obtained before the second cycle of nivolumab. Here the CDR3 reads CASSEETSAYNEQFF. As DNA, the CDR3 is TGCGCCAGCAGTGAAGAAACAAGCGCCTACAATGAGCAGTTCTTC.